This T cell receptor beta chain was observed in a study of CD8 T cells in Susac syndrome. Random hexamers were used to reverse transcribe 0.5 to 1 ug of RNA. Across 54 Vbeta and 13 Jbeta, TCR beta CDR3 was amplified with immunoSEQ multiplex PCR. Using its own MiXCR run on the immunoSEQ multiplex PCR reads, TCRdb lists one record per CDR3 protein. The sample has around 270,000 distinct CDR3 sequences, approximately 91% seen once. The T cells that were sequenced for TCR beta were CD8+ and CD4+ cells from blood. The CDR3 sequence is 16 residues long. The J segment lost 5 bases and the V segment lost 0 bases, leaving 7 bases of the junction unmatched. Germline V gives CDR1 SGHVS, CDR2 FQNEAQ.

This chain connects TRBV7-8 to TRBJ2-5; TRBD2 aligns across 9 bases. The TCR sequence derives from a human donor with multiple sclerosis. The sequenced material came from CD8+ T cells from PBMCs. The CDR3 nucleotides read TGTGCCAGCAGCTTAGCCCTAGCGGGACTTCATGAGACCCAGTACTTC. Translated, it gives CASSLALAGLHETQYF.